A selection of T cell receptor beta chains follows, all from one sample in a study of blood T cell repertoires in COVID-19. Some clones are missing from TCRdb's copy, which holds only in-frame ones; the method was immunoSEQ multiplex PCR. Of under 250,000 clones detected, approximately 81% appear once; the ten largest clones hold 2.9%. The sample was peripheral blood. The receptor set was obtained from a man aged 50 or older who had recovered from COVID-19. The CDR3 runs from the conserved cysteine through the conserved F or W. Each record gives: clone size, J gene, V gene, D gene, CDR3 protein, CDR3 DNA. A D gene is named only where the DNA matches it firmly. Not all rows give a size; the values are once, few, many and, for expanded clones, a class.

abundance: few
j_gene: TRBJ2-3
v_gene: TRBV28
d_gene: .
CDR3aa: CASPPGGTRPDTQYF
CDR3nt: TGTGCCAGCCCCCCCGGCGGGACCCGGCCGGATACGCAGTATTTT

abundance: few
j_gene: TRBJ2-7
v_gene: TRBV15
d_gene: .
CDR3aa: CATSRDSGEQYF
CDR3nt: TGTGCCACCAGCAGAGATAGCGGCGAGCAGTACTTC

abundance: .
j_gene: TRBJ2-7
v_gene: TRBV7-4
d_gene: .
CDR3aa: CASSFIAPNSYEQYF
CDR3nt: TGTGCCAGCAGCTTTATCGCACCGAACTCTTACGAGCAGTACTTC

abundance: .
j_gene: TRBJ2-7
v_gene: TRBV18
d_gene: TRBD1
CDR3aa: CASSMDRSSYEQYF
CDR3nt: TGTGCCAGCTCGATGGACAGGAGCTCCTACGAGCAGTACTTC

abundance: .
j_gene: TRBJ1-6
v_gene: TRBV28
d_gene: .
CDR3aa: CASSTYNSPLHF
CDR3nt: TGTGCCAGCAGCACCTATAATTCACCCCTCCACTTT

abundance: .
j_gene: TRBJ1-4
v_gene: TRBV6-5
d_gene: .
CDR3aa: CASSYSSHATNEKLFF
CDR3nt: TGTGCCAGCAGTTACTCGTCCCATGCAACTAATGAAAAACTGTTTTTT

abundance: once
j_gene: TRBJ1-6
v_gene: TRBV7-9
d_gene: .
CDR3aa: CASATEGYNSPLHF
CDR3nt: TGTGCCAGCGCCACCGAGGGATATAATTCACCCCTCCACTTT

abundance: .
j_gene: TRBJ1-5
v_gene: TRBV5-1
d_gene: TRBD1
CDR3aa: CASSLEGQGYQPQHF
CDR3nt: TGCGCCAGCAGCTTGGAGGGACAGGGATATCAGCCCCAGCATTTT

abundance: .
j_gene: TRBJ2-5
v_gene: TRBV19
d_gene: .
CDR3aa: CASTQGEETQYF
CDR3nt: TGTGCCAGTACCCAGGGCGAAGAGACCCAGTACTTC

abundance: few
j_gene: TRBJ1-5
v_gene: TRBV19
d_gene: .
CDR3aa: CASSIGWQYNQPQHF
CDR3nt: TGTGCCAGTAGTATAGGATGGCAGTACAATCAGCCCCAGCATTTT

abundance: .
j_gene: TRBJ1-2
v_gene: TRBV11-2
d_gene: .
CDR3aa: CASSPGGINYGYTF
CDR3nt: TGTGCCAGCAGCCCCGGCGGGATTAACTATGGCTACACCTTC

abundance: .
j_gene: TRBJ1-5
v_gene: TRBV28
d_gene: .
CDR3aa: CASSPTGMGNQPQHF
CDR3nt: TGTGCCAGCAGTCCTACAGGGATGGGCAATCAGCCCCAGCATTTT

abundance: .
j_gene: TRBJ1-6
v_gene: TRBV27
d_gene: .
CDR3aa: CASSWTGNSPLHF
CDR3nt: TGTGCCAGCAGTTGGACGGGAAATTCACCCCTCCACTTT

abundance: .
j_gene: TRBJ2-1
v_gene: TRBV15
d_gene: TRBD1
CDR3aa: CATSSRDSYYNEQFF
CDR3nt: TGTGCCACCAGTTCCCGGGACAGCTACTACAATGAGCAGTTCTTC

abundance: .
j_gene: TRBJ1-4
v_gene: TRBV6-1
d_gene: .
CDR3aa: CASSDRTEINEKLFF
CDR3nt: TGTGCCAGCAGTGACCGGACAGAGATTAATGAAAAACTGTTTTTT

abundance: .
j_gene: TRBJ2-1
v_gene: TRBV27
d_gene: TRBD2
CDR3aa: CASSLSPGTSGYEQFF
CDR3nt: TGTGCCAGCAGTTTATCGCCCGGGACTAGCGGTTATGAGCAGTTCTTC

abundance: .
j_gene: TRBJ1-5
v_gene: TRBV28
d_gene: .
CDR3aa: CASSEPEPGGNQPQHF
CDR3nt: TGTGCCAGCAGTGAACCGGAACCAGGCGGGAATCAGCCCCAGCATTTT

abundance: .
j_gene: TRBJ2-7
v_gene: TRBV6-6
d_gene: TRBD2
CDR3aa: CASSLLAGASYEQYF
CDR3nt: TGTGCCAGCAGCCTCCTAGCGGGGGCCTCCTACGAGCAGTACTTC

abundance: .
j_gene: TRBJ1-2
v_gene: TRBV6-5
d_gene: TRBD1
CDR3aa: CASSRRDRVHYTF
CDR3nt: TGTGCCAGCAGTCGCCGGGACAGGGTCCACTACACCTTC

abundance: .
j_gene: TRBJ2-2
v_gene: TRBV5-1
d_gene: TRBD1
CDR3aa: CASRWADRDTGELFF
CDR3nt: TGCGCCAGCAGGTGGGCGGACAGGGACACCGGGGAGCTGTTTTTT

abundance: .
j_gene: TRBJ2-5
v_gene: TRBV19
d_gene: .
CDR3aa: CASSAGVETQYF
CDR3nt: TGTGCCAGTAGTGCAGGGGTGGAGACCCAGTACTTC

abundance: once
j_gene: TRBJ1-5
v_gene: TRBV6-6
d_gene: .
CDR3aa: CASCQGNSNQPQHF
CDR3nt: TGTGCCAGTTGTCAGGGAAATAGCAATCAGCCCCAGCATTTT

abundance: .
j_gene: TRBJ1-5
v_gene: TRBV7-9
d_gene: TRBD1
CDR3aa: CASSLTGGNQPQHF
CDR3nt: TGTGCCAGCAGTTTGACAGGGGGCAATCAGCCCCAGCATTTT